These 13 T cell receptor beta chains came from one sample sequenced in a study of T cell changes during pregnancy in multiple sclerosis. Generated by immunoSEQ multiplex PCR, the TCRdb table keeps only in-frame clones and is missing some. The sample carries some 28,000 clones, over 85% recorded once. The input for sequencing was CD4+ T cells from peripheral blood mononuclear cells, taken in the first trimester of pregnancy. The receptors derive from a female donor with multiple sclerosis, enrolled in a pregnancy study.

The gene calls are TRBV5-1 and TRBJ2-1; D ambiguous. CDR1 SGHRS and CDR2 YFSETQ come from the germline V gene. The CDR3 covers 14 residues. Trimming pared 5 bases from V and 0 bases from J, leaving 9 bases between. The CDR3 loop is CASRYSNSYNEQFF. The CDR3 DNA follows: TGCGCCAGCAGGTACAGCAACTCCTACAATGAGCAGTTCTTC.

V usage is TRBV30 and J usage is TRBJ1-3; possibly TRBD1 for D (6 bases). Germline assignment: CDR1 GTSNPN and CDR2 SVGIG (reference sequence). Trimming shortened V by 4 bases and J by 0 bases, and 13 bases separated the two germline ends. The CDR3 loop spans 15 amino acids. CDR3 loop: CAWTRTGNSGNTIYF. In DNA, the CDR3 is TGTGCCTGGACCCGAACAGGGAACTCTGGAAACACCATATATTTT.

This clone was picked up one time. The CDR3 nucleotides read TGTGCCTGTGAGGAGTCAGGGATAGCCAAAAACATTCAGTACTTC. It encodes CACEESGIAKNIQYF. This chain joins TRBV30 and TRBJ2-4; weak D call: TRBD1 (5 bases). Per germline, CDR1 GTSNPN and CDR2 SVGIG (reference sequence). Trimming took 6 bases from V and 0 from J, leaving 15 bases between them. This CDR3 is built from 15 residues. Filled out from reference TRBV30 and TRBJ2-4, the complete variable domain reads SQTIHQWPATLVQPVGSPLSLECTVEGTSNPNLYWYRQAAGRGLQLLFYSVGIGQISSEVPQNLSASRPQDRQFILSSKKLLLSDSGFYLCACEESGIAKNIQYFGAGTRLSVL.

The chain combines TRBV29-1 with TRBJ2-5; 10 positions agree with TRBD2. There are 14 residues in the CDR3. V lost 5 bases to trimming and J lost 0 bases; unmatched junction nucleotides: 3. Germline V gene lookup returns CDR1 SQVTM and CDR2 ANQGSEA. This CDR3 reads CSVPLAGYQETQYF. CDR3 nucleotide sequence: TGCAGCGTTCCACTAGCGGGGTACCAAGAGACCCAGTACTTC.

The genes are TRBV10-1 and TRBJ2-3; 9 nucleotides line up with TRBD2. After removal of 8 bases from V and 6 bases from J, the junction contained 9 bases not matched to a gene. This CDR3 has 14 residues. Looked up from germline, CDR1 is WNHNN and CDR2 is SYGVQD (reference sequence). CDR3 sequence reads: CASSLAGPRDTQYF. The CDR3 DNA is TGCGCCAGCTCTCTAGCGGGGCCCAGGGATACGCAGTATTTT.

The rearrangement uses TRBV19 and TRBJ2-5; 11 bases map to TRBD2. Germline values: CDR1 LNHDA, CDR2 SQIVND (reference sequence). The V and J ends lost 5 bases and 5 bases, in that order; junction bases with no gene match: 10. This CDR3 is built from 16 residues. CDR3 nucleotide sequence: TGTGCCAGTAGTCCCCTAGCGGGGGGACCCCCGGAGACCCAGTACTTC. This encodes CASSPLAGGPPETQYF.

This chain links TRBV14 with TRBJ2-1, with a weak D call TRBD1 (6 bases). This CDR3 is built from 16 residues. CDR1 is SGHDN, CDR2 FVKESK, per germline. V was cut by 0 bases and J by 1 base, with 10 bases left in between. This CDR3 reads CASSQDLGASYNEQFF. The DNA for the CDR3 is TGTGCCAGCAGCCAAGATTTGGGGGCGTCCTACAATGAGCAGTTCTTC.

This clone was seen just once. This chain connects TRBV14 to TRBJ2-5, with 10 nucleotides matching TRBD1. J lost 5 bases, V lost 7 bases, and 7 bases had no gene match. Germline CDR1 is SGHDN and CDR2 is FVKESK. This CDR3 is 14 amino acids long. The CDR3 loop reads CASNRQGARETQYF. CDR3 in DNA: TGTGCCAGCAACCGACAGGGGGCGAGGGAGACCCAGTACTTC.

The chain employs TRBV18 and TRBJ1-1; D not certain. Germline assignment: CDR1 KGHSH and CDR2 LQKENI. Trimming left V 5 bases short and J 0 bases short, with 16 bases between. The CDR3 totals 16 residues. CDR3 in amino acids: CASSARVPHLNTEAFF. The CDR3 nucleotides are TGTGCCAGCTCAGCCCGAGTCCCTCATCTGAACACTGAAGCTTTCTTT.

The genes are TRBV11-2 and TRBJ1-2, with D possibly being TRBD1 (5 bases). V gave up 3 bases and J gave up 2 bases, with 10 bases separating them. Looked up from germline, CDR1 is SGHAT and CDR2 is FQNNGV. This CDR3 is 14 amino acids long. The CDR3 DNA sequence: TGTGCCAGCAGCTTGGAGGGGCCCAACTATGGCTACACCTTC. Protein sequence: CASSLEGPNYGYTF. The full variable domain, with the rest looked up from reference TRBV11-2 and TRBJ1-2, is EAGVAQSPRYKIIEKRQSVAFWCNPISGHATLYWYQQILGQGPKLLIQFQNNGVVDDSQLPKDRFSAERLKGVDSTLKIQPAKLEDSAVYLCASSLEGPNYGYTFGSGTRLTVV.

This clone was detected only once. The chain is built from TRBV19 and TRBJ2-2; D not resolved. This CDR3 comprises 13 residues. CDR1 and CDR2 from the germline V gene are LNHDA and SQIVND (reference sequence). Trimming took off 5 bases at V and 5 bases at J, with 9 bases between the two ends. CDR3 bases: TGTGCCAGTAGTTTATTTCTAACCGGGGAGCTGTTTTTT. Translation gives CASSLFLTGELFF.

This clone appeared once. This chain joins TRBV14 and TRBJ2-1, with TRBD2 matching 11 bases. The germline gives CDR1 SGHDN, CDR2 FVKESK. This CDR3 region has 14 residues. V gave up 5 bases and J gave up 13 bases; unmatched junction bases: 10. The CDR3 loop is CASSKGLAAGLQFF. CDR3 DNA sequence: TGTGCCAGCAGCAAGGGACTAGCGGCGGGTCTTCAGTTCTTC.

The chain links TRBV7-9 to TRBJ1-1; D is possibly TRBD1 (5 bases). V shed 5 bases and J shed 0 bases, with 13 bases lying between them. Looked up from germline, CDR1 is SEHNR and CDR2 is FQNEAQ (reference sequence). This CDR3 has 15 residues. This CDR3 reads CASSRGGSVNTEAFF. CDR3 DNA: TGTGCCAGCAGCCGCGGGGGGTCGGTGAACACTGAAGCTTTCTTT.